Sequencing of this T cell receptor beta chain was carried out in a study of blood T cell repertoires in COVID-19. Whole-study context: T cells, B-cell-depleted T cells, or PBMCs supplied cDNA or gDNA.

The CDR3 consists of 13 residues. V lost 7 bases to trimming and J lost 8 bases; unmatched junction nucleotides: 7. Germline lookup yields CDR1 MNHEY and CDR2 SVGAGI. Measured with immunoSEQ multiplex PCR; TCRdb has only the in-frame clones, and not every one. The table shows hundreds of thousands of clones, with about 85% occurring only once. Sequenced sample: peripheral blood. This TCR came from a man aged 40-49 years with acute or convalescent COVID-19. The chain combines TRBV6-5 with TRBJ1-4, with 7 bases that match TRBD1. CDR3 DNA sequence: TGTGCCAGCAAAACAGGGGCCGCGGAAAAACTGTTTTTT. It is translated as CASKTGAAEKLFF.